Shown below are 23 T cell receptor beta chains from a single sample sequenced in a study of response to subunit inactivated influenza vaccine. Via MiXCR, TCRdb re-called the RT-PCR reads, giving one row per CDR3 protein. The sample holds around 570,000 distinct CDR3 sequences; less than 8% are singletons and the top ten take 10% to 15%. The sample consisted of PBMCs from blood, taken roughly 24 months after vaccination. Receptor source: a man between 45 and 75 years old who received an inactivated influenza vaccine.

This sequence joins TRBV4-2 and TRBJ1-1, with D tentatively TRBD1 (5 bases). Germline CDR1 is LGHNA and CDR2 is YNFKEQ. V lost 0 bases and J 7 bases, leaving 18 bases between the germline ends. The CDR3 spans 16 residues. CDR3 nucleotides: TGTGCCAGCAGCCAAGATCTCCGCGCAGGGCCCAGTGAAGCTTTCTTT. Encoded protein: CASSQDLRAGPSEAFF.

This clonotype was counted a few times. This chain links TRBV15 with TRBJ2-1; 13 bases map to TRBD2. V was pared by 4 bases and J by 7 bases, with 7 bases of the junction left unmatched. Germline V gives CDR1 LNHNV, CDR2 YYDKDF (reference sequence). This CDR3 spans 16 amino acids. CDR3 sequence (DNA): TGTGCCACCAGCAAAGGACTAGCGGGGGCGGATAATGAGCAGTTCTTC. Encoded protein: CATSKGLAGADNEQFF.

V and J are TRBV28 and TRBJ1-5, with a possible D match to TRBD1 (5 bases). CDR3 length: 13 residues. The germline V gene has CDR1 MDHEN and CDR2 SYDVKM. Trimming took off 8 bases at V and 1 base at J, with 9 bases between the two ends. CDR3 loop: CASARDSNQPQHF. DNA of the CDR3: TGTGCCAGCGCCCGGGACAGCAATCAGCCCCAGCATTTT.

There are a few counts of this clonotype. J is TRBJ2-5 and V is TRBV2; D is possibly TRBD1 (5 bases). The CDR3 spans 13 residues. The V gene lost 8 bases and the J gene lost 2 bases, with 12 bases spanning the gap. CDR1 and CDR2 from the germline V gene are SNHLY and FYNNEI. The CDR3 here is CASHGHYQETQYF. The DNA of the CDR3 is TGTGCCAGCCACGGACACTATCAAGAGACCCAGTACTTC.

This clonotype has just a few counts. The chain links TRBV7-2 to TRBJ2-7; D not certain. This CDR3 comprises 14 residues. The germline CDR1 and CDR2 sequences are SGHTA and FQGNSA. Trimming removed 0 bases at V and 4 bases at J, with 10 bases between. This chain's CDR3 is CASSLAIGVYEQYF. As DNA, the CDR3 is TGTGCCAGCAGCTTAGCGATTGGAGTTTACGAGCAGTACTTC.

This clonotype was detected only a few times. CDR3 amino acids: CAWSAGLAGSYEQYF. The CDR3 nucleotides are TGTGCCTGGAGCGCTGGACTAGCGGGTTCCTACGAGCAGTACTTC. The rearrangement joins TRBV30 to TRBJ2-7, with 11 positions matching TRBD2. Germline V lookup: CDR1 GTSNPN, CDR2 SVGIG (reference sequence). Trimming at V came to 3 bases and at J to 1 base, leaving 5 bases not matched to a gene. The CDR3 loop spans 15 amino acids.

This clonotype has only a few counts. The rearrangement joins TRBV18 to TRBJ2-7; D tentatively reads TRBD1 or TRBD2 (5 bases each). The length of the CDR3 is 15 residues. The V gene's germline CDR1 is KGHSH and CDR2 LQKENI. V lost 5 bases, J lost 6 bases, and 20 bases lay in between. CDR3 sequence: CASSSGTRSYGEQYF. The DNA of the CDR3 is TGTGCCAGCTCATCAGGGACGAGGAGTTATGGCGAGCAGTACTTC.

This clonotype was found a few times. The J gene is TRBJ2-1, the V gene TRBV6-2 or TRBV6-3; 15 bases agree with TRBD2. The germline CDR1 and CDR2 sequences are MNHEY and SVGEGT. CDR3 length: 20 amino acids. The J segment lost 7 bases and the V segment lost 2 bases, leaving 15 bases of the junction unmatched. The CDR3 loop reads CASSYPGLAGGHRGLNEQFF. The CDR3 DNA follows: TGTGCCAGCAGTTACCCGGGACTAGCGGGGGGCCACCGAGGATTGAATGAGCAGTTCTTC.

At least ten counts were recorded for this clonotype. The chain is built from TRBV4-3 and TRBJ2-7; no reliable D call. The CDR3 has 13 amino acids. Trimming removed 3 bases from V and 4 bases from J, with 10 bases in between. CDR1 is LGHNA, CDR2 YSLEER, per germline. In DNA, the CDR3 is TGCGCCAGCAGCCACAAAGTCCAGTACGAGCAGTACTTC. Encoded protein: CASSHKVQYEQYF.

V usage is TRBV7-9 and J usage is TRBJ2-3; D perhaps matches TRBD2 (6 bases). CDR3 length equals 16 residues. The germline CDR1 and CDR2 sequences are SEHNR and FQNEAQ (reference sequence). V lost 1 base, J lost 0 bases, and 11 bases lay in between. The CDR3 nucleotides are TGTGCCAGCAGCTTAGAGCGCGGGATCAGCACAGATACGCAGTATTTT. Its translation is CASSLERGISTDTQYF.

This clonotype showed up just a few times. CDR3 DNA: TGCGCCAGCAGCGTTCGGACAGGGTTCGACTATGGCTACACCTTC. Its protein is CASSVRTGFDYGYTF. The V call is TRBV5-1, the J call TRBJ1-2, with 8 positions matching TRBD1. CDR1 SGHRS and CDR2 YFSETQ come from the germline V gene. The ends lost 4 bases at V and 3 bases at J; junction bases unmatched: 8. The CDR3 is 15 amino acids.

The J gene is TRBJ2-3, the V gene TRBV7-2, with D maybe TRBD2 (7 bases). Per the germline V gene, CDR1 is SGHTA and CDR2 is FQGNSA. This CDR3 is 16 amino acids long. V gave up 7 bases and J gave up 3 bases, with 20 bases separating them. The CDR3 loop is CASTQGQAGATDTQYF. DNA of the CDR3: TGTGCCAGCACCCAGGGGCAGGCGGGGGCGACAGATACGCAGTATTTT.

This clonotype occurred a few times. This chain uses TRBV29-1 with TRBJ2-7; 13 nucleotides match TRBD2. This CDR3 contains 14 residues. Germline CDR1 is SQVTM and CDR2 is ANQGSEA. The J segment lost 2 bases and the V segment lost 4 bases, leaving 2 bases of the junction unmatched. CDR3 in DNA: TGCAGCGTTGGGACTAGCGGGGGTACCTACGAGCAGTACTTC. Translated, it gives CSVGTSGGTYEQYF.

This clonotype has a count of ten or more. The V gene is TRBV4-3, the J gene TRBJ2-1; TRBD2 matches 8 bases. J lost 8 bases, V lost 0 bases, and 9 bases had no gene match. The CDR3 contains 16 residues. Per germline, CDR1 LGHNA and CDR2 YSLEER. CDR3 amino acids: CASSQDFGRVLDEQFF. In DNA, the CDR3 is TGCGCCAGCAGCCAAGATTTCGGGAGGGTCTTGGATGAGCAGTTCTTC.

The chain carries TRBV7-2 and TRBJ2-5; the D gene is possibly TRBD2 (5 bases). CDR1 is SGHTA, CDR2 FQGNSA, per germline. V lost 0 bases, J lost 2 bases, and 10 bases lay in between. This CDR3 is built from 15 residues. The CDR3 nucleotides read TGTGCCAGCAGCTTAGCTTGGCGGAGGCAAGAGACCCAGTACTTC. Translating gives CASSLAWRRQETQYF.

The table lists this clonotype with a few counts. The rearrangement links TRBV7-6 to TRBJ1-2; 9 nucleotides agree with TRBD1. CDR3 length: 15 amino acids. Per germline, CDR1 SGHVS and CDR2 FNYEAQ. With 5 bases clipped from V and 3 bases from J, the junction kept 7 bases outside the gene matches. CDR3 sequence: CASSPGQGIHYGYTF. Written as DNA, the CDR3 is TGTGCCAGCAGCCCGGGACAGGGTATCCACTATGGCTACACCTTC.

The table lists this clonotype with a few counts. The rearrangement links TRBV29-1 to TRBJ2-1; 7 nucleotides align to TRBD2. V gave up 3 bases and J gave up 6 bases; unmatched junction bases: 8. CDR3 length equals 14 residues. Germline V lookup: CDR1 SQVTM, CDR2 ANQGSEA. The CDR3 sequence is CSVDEREGLNEQFF. CDR3 nucleotide sequence: TGCAGCGTTGATGAGAGGGAGGGCCTCAATGAGCAGTTCTTC.

The chain joins TRBV15 to TRBJ1-1; D gene ambiguous. The CDR3 loop spans 14 amino acids. V shed 0 bases and J shed 8 bases, with 13 bases lying between them. Germline V CDR1 and CDR2: LNHNV, YYDKDF (reference sequence). CDR3 protein: CATSRESAAAEAFF. In DNA form, the CDR3 reads TGTGCCACCAGCAGAGAATCGGCGGCAGCCGAAGCTTTCTTT.

This clonotype appeared many times. The rearrangement uses TRBV12-3 or TRBV12-4 and TRBJ1-1; 10 bases line up with TRBD1. The CDR3 is 14 amino acids. With 6 bases clipped from V and 1 base from J, the junction kept 2 bases outside the gene matches. CDR3 protein: CASRWTGGNTEAFF. The CDR3 DNA reads TGTGCCAGCAGGTGGACAGGGGGGAACACTGAAGCTTTCTTT.

Only a few counts were recorded for this clonotype. V is TRBV5-6 and J is TRBJ2-5; 10 nucleotides line up with TRBD2. CDR1 SGHDT and CDR2 YYEEEE come from the germline V gene. CDR3 length equals 14 residues. Trimming at V came to 3 bases and at J to 7 bases, leaving 6 bases not matched to a gene. The chain's CDR3 is CASSSGTSVGTQYF. CDR3 nucleotide sequence: TGTGCCAGCAGCTCTGGGACTAGCGTTGGGACCCAGTACTTC.

The chain links TRBV6-1 to TRBJ1-2; TRBD1 aligns across 8 bases. With 7 bases clipped from V and 0 bases from J, the junction kept 7 bases outside the gene matches. This CDR3 region has 15 residues. Germline assignment: CDR1 MNHNS and CDR2 SASEGT. The CDR3 protein is CASNTGQGTNYGYTF. The CDR3 DNA reads TGTGCCAGCAATACCGGACAGGGAACTAACTATGGCTACACCTTC.

This clonotype was detected a few times. The gene calls are TRBV6-5 and TRBJ2-1, with 12 bases that match TRBD2. Losses at the gene ends were 0 bases for V and 6 bases for J; bases not matched to a gene: 3. Germline V gives CDR1 MNHEY, CDR2 SVGAGI. The CDR3 is made up of 16 amino acids. CDR3 in amino acids: CASSYSPTSGGNEQFF. CDR3 in DNA: TGTGCCAGCAGTTACTCACCGACTAGCGGGGGCAATGAGCAGTTCTTC.

This clonotype occurred a few times. J is TRBJ1-5 and V is TRBV7-9; possibly TRBD1 for D (5 bases). The CDR3 has 14 residues. V lost 4 bases, J lost 2 bases, and 9 bases lay in between. Germline-derived CDR1 and CDR2 are SEHNR and FQNEAQ (reference sequence). The CDR3 DNA reads as TGTGCCAGCAGCTGGGGGGGTGGCAATCAGCCCCAGCATTTT. As protein: CASSWGGGNQPQHF.